The following is a T cell receptor (beta chain) sequence with its context. The V end lost 0 bases, the J end lost 0 bases, and 15 bases lay between the germline ends. Germline lookup yields CDR1 LGHNA and CDR2 YNFKEQ. This CDR3 has 17 residues. In the original workflow: Researchers report that nucleated cell counts were estimated from reference gene primer amplification. Generated by immunoSEQ multiplex PCR, the TCRdb table keeps only in-frame clones and is missing some. That table is the source of V, J and clone size, and D and trimming were worked out from the DNA. The data show roughly 110,000 clones, about four fifths seen once. This record comes from a study of blood T cell repertoires in COVID-19. Looking at the study overall: Acute and convalescent COVID-19 specimens originated in the United States, Italy and Spain. In each case, the material was cDNA or gDNA derived from T cells, B-cell-depleted T cells, or PBMCs.

Material for sequencing was peripheral blood. The V and J genes are TRBV4-2 and TRBJ2-7; perhaps TRBD2 as D (6 bases). This TCR came from a woman between 55 and 75 years old with acute or convalescent COVID-19. In nucleotides, the CDR3 is TGTGCCAGCAGCCAAGACTTGGCTAGCGCTAGCTCCTACGAGCAGTACTTC. This sequence encodes CASSQDLASASSYEQYF.